This TCR beta chain was recovered during a study of blood T cell repertoires in COVID-19. Study in general: The origin of the acute and convalescent COVID-19 samples was the United States, Italy and Spain. The analysed material was cDNA or gDNA that came from T cells, B-cell-depleted T cells, or PBMCs.

Original data processing: Estimates of nucleated cell counts were drawn from the amplification of reference gene primers. This table comes from immunoSEQ multiplex PCR, and its TCRdb copy is limited to in-frame clones, with some not included. V, J and clone size derive from that table, while D and trimming were established from the DNA sequence. The table lists almost 70,000 clones, around 89% of them singletons. Trimming at V came to 4 bases and at J to 7 bases, leaving 9 bases not matched to a gene. Germline CDR1 SGDLS, CDR2 YYNGEE. The CDR3 is 15 residues long. This receptor was identified in a woman between 65 and 79 years old with acute or convalescent COVID-19. The gene calls are TRBV9 and TRBJ2-1; TRBD1 aligns across 9 bases. Sequencing input: peripheral blood. CDR3 sequence: CASSPRDREGNEQFF. The CDR3 region has the DNA TGTGCCAGCAGCCCTCGGGACAGGGAGGGAAATGAGCAGTTCTTC.